This TCR beta chain originates from a study of shared clonotypes between healthy human individuals. Profiled with immunoSEQ multiplex PCR; TCRdb holds only in-frame clones, not every one. The sample lists just over 2,000,000 clones; just under 95% were seen once. Naivety among CD8 cells was defined by CD45RO negativity and positive CCR7 selection, thereby excluding terminally differentiated effector memory CD45RA+ cells. Regarding the study as a whole: Sample collection involved blood only; tissue repertoires are likely different. The expectation was that sequencing depth would affect clonotype sharing among donors. Naive subsets generally exceeded memory subsets in estimated richness.

Concerning this clone: Its antigen is unknown.

The CDR3 is made up of 15 amino acids. Germline assignment: CDR1 SNHLY and CDR2 FYNNEI. The trim removed 7 bases at V and 0 bases at J, leaving 6 bases unmatched. The sequence derives from a man aged 18 to 30 in good health. J is TRBJ2-7 and V is TRBV2; 10 positions agree with TRBD1. Sequenced sample: naive CD8+ T cells sorted from blood. CDR3 amino acids: CASKEGQGTSYEQYF. The CDR3 DNA reads as TGTGCCAGCAAAGAGGGACAGGGGACCTCCTACGAGCAGTACTTC.